Included here is one T cell receptor (beta chain) sequence, with context. This clone was counted between two and nine times. What antigen it recognizes has not been identified. There are no base qualities to consult, and no much larger clone falls within one base. CDR1 LGHNA and CDR2 YSLEER were looked up in the germline V gene. V loses 0 bases of germline sequence and J loses 8 bases, and the interval between the two ends is 10 bases. The CDR3 numbers 13 residues from cysteine through phenylalanine. The sequence is cut down to CDR3 DNA, 39 bases in frame from base 1. The sample originates from a study of cytomegalovirus exposure and HLA in healthy donors (dated by TCRdb to about 2017). Turning to the overall study: The 500 to 800 repertoires of the first cohort and the roughly 120 validation repertoires were produced on the same platform, according to a later analysis. Besides the first cohort of more than 650 subjects, a separate validation cohort made up of some 110 different subjects was used. High-throughput TCR immunosequencing, statistical association of individual TCRs with disease status, and machine learning were combined to predict cytomegalovirus infection status. The study aimed to test whether signatures of past pathogen exposure could be identified by cataloging public T cell receptors. Broader findings and caveats from the paper: The classifier was reported to diagnose cytomegalovirus status with high specificity and sensitivity in both the original and validation cohorts. Subsequent analysis determined that TCRs grouped into clusters in the first cohort also showed a tendency toward co-occurrence across the roughly 120 validation repertoires, and 94% of cluster scores exceeded 0. The validation cohort had no HLA typing available for a later analysis, so co-occurrence within that cohort was assessed over all 110 or so repertoires. Across donors, most TCR sequences were observed very rarely, whereas some public TCRs were present in many individuals. The authors suggested that the approach could potentially be extended to other disease states and immunological phenotypes. A total of fewer than 200 TCR beta chains were listed by the study as associated with cytomegalovirus. In vitro tests confirmed that a few of the cytomegalovirus-associated TCR beta chains recognize cytomegalovirus antigens.

Library preparation was by the immunoSEQ multiplex PCR assay. In the source study's methods: A statistical classification framework was built for diagnosing cytomegalovirus status from the catalog of TCR beta chain sequences. TCRdb retrieved this table from immuneACCESS and kept in-frame rearrangements only. Not all clones are present; in checked studies, unresolved V genes account for under half, and no reason is known for the remainder. V and J calls and clone size come straight from that table; D and trimming were deduced from the DNA. Within this sample are approximately 180,000 clones, with about 89% of them counted one time only. Approximately 2.6% of the sample is held by the ten biggest clonotypes. The donors were included in the validation cohort of over a hundred subjects, a group kept apart from the roughly 700-subject first cohort.

Input material: PBMCs. The chain couples TRBV4-3 to TRBJ1-2, with no confident D gene call. This clonotype was sampled from a man between 18 and 29 years old in good health and CMV-seropositive. The nucleotide sequence reads as follows: TGCGCCAGCAGCCAAGACACCGCGGAAGGCTACACCTTC. Its translation reads: CASSQDTAEGYTF.